This record covers a single T cell receptor beta chain. Germline CDR1 is LNHDA and CDR2 is SQIVND (reference sequence). The CDR3 totals 16 residues. V lost 5 bases and J lost 7, with 20 bases in between. This sample stems from a study of blood T cell repertoires in COVID-19. Study in general: The United States, Italy and Spain supplied acute and convalescent COVID-19 samples.

Authors' analysis steps: Amplification from reference gene primers served as the basis for estimated nucleated cell counts. Profiled with immunoSEQ multiplex PCR; TCRdb holds only in-frame clones, not every one. V, J and clone size are taken as reported in that table, and D and trimming were inferred from the DNA itself. The profile covers around 250,000 clones, with around 88% appearing a single time and 5.7% taken by the ten largest. The chain joins TRBV19 to TRBJ2-2; a weak D match, TRBD2 (6 bases). The source material was peripheral blood. This TCR was sampled from a man at least 80 years old with acute or convalescent COVID-19. In DNA, the CDR3 is TGTGCCAGTAGTTCCCTGACTAGTTCGATGGGCGGGGAGCTGTTTTTT. Translated, it gives CASSSLTSSMGGELFF.